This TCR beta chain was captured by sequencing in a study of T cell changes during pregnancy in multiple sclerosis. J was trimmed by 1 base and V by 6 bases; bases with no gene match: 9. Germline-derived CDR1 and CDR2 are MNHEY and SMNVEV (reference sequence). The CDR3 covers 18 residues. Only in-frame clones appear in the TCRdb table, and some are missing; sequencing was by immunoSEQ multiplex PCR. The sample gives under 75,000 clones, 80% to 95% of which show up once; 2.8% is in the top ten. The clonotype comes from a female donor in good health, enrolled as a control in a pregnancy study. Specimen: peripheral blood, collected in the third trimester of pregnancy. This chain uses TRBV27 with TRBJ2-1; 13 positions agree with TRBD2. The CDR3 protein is CASRGTSGISQSYNEQFF. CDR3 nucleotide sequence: TGTGCCAGCAGGGGGACTAGCGGGATTAGCCAGTCCTACAATGAGCAGTTCTTC.